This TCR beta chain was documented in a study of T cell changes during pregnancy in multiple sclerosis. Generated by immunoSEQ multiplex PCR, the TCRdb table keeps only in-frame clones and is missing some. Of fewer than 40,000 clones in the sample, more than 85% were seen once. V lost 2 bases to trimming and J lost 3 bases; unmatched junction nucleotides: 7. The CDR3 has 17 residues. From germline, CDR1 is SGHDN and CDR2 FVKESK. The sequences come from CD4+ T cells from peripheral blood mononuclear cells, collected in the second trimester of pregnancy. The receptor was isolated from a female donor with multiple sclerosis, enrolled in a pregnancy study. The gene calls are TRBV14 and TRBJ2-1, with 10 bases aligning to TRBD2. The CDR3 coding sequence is TGTGCCAGCAGCCAACTAGCGGGAGACCCCGTCTACAATGAGCAGTTCTTC. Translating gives CASSQLAGDPVYNEQFF.